These 2 T cell receptor beta chains share one sample of origin, sequenced in a study of CD8+ T cells in alopecia areata. cDNA reverse transcribed from extracted RNA served as the sequencing template. The protocol was immunoSEQ multiplex PCR, while the TCRdb copy is restricted to in-frame clones and leaves out a portion. The profile shows roughly 110,000 clones, roughly 50% of them singletons. Treatment: oral pan-JAK inhibitor, 5-10 mg twice daily. The sequenced sample was CD8+ T cells sorted from blood, obtained at week 24, from a patient treated with tofacitinib. The receptors originated from a human donor with alopecia areata.

In regard to this clone: Because the CDR3's place on the DNA is in doubt, the DNA is left out and the CDR3 is given as listed by TCRdb. V and J are TRBV7-8 and TRBJ2-7. The CDR3 totals 12 residues, both ends included. The germline CDR1 and CDR2 sequences are SGHVS and FQNEAQ. The CDR3 region is CASSSSGGEQYF.

J is TRBJ2-3 and V is TRBV5-1; 7 nucleotides align to TRBD2. Trimming removed 4 bases from V and 2 bases from J; junction bases left unmatched: 13. The CDR3 consists of 17 residues. CDR1 and CDR2 from the germline V gene are SGHRS and YFSETQ. CDR3 sequence (DNA): TGCGCCAGCAGCATGGCCGCCCTAGCGGCCCCCACAGATACGCAGTATTTT. It yields the protein CASSMAALAAPTDTQYF. Drawing the rest from reference TRBV5-1 and TRBJ2-3, the complete variable domain is KAGVTQTPRYLIKTRGQQVTLSCSPISGHRSVSWYQQTPGQGLQFLFEYFSETQRNKGNFPGRFSGRQFSNSRSEMNVSTLELGDSALYLCASSMAALAAPTDTQYFGPGTRLTVL.